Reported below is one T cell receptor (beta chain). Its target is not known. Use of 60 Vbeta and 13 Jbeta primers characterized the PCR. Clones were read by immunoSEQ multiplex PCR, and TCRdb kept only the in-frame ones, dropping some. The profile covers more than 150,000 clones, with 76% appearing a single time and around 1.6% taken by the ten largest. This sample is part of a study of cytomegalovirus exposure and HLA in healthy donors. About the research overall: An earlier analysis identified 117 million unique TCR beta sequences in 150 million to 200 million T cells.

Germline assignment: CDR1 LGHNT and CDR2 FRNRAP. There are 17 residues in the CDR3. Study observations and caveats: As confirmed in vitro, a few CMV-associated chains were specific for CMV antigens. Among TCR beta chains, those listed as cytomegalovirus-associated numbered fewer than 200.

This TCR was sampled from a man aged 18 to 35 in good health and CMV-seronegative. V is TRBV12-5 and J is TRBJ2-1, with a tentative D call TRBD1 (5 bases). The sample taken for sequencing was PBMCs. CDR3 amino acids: CAPPPPLGGLKGHEQFF. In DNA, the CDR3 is TGTGCCCCTCCCCCTCCCCTAGGCGGCCTCAAGGGGCATGAGCAGTTCTTC.